This TCR beta chain was documented in a study of Graves' ophthalmopathy and Graves' hyperthyroidism. Study background: Specimen type is peripheral blood, obtained at initial diagnosis before any treatment.

V shed 9 bases and J shed 3 bases, with 18 bases lying between them. The CDR3 runs to 15 residues. Germline CDR1 and CDR2: LNHDA and SQIVND (reference sequence). The study amplified TCR beta CDR3 regions using RNA transcripts. Amplification began with first-round RT-PCR using HTBI primers, then second-round multiplex PCR was performed. TCRdb re-called the multiplex PCR reads with MiXCR, one entry per CDR3 protein. The sample comprises 200,000 to 250,000 distinct CDR3 sequences, 45% of which are singletons, and about half rests with the top ten. Comment on this clonotype: What it binds is unknown.

Study-level results: This model predicted ophthalmopathy progression (sensitivity roughly 64%, specificity around 72%).

Ophthalmopathic donors had moderate-to-severe activity, CAS ≥3 and NOSPECS ≥4, with disease that had lasted under 3 months. V and J are TRBV19 and TRBJ1-5; D remains ambiguous. The origin of this receptor is an adult man with Graves' ophthalmopathy. Sequences were obtained from peripheral blood. CDR3 residues: CASQTAVSANQPQHF. The CDR3 nucleotides are TGTGCCAGCCAGACTGCCGTTTCAGCCAATCAGCCCCAGCATTTT.